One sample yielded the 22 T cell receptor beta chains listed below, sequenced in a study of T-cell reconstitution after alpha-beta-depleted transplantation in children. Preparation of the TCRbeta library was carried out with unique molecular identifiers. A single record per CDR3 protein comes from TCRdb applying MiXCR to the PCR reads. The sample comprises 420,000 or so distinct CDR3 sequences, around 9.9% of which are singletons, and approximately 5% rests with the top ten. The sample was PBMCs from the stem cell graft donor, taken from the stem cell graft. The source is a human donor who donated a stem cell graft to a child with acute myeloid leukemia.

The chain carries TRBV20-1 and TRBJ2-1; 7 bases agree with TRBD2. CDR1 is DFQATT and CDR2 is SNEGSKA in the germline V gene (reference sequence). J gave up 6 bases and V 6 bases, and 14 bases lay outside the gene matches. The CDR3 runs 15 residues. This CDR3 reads CSAWGGTTQGNEQFF. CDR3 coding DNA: TGCAGTGCGTGGGGAGGGACTACCCAGGGCAATGAGCAGTTCTTC.

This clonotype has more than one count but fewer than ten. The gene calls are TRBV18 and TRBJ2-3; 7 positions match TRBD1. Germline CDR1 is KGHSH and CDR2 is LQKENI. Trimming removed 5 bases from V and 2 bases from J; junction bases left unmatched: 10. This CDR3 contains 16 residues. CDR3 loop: CASSRMGQTNTDTQYF. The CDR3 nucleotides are TGTGCCAGCTCAAGAATGGGACAGACAAACACAGATACGCAGTATTTT.

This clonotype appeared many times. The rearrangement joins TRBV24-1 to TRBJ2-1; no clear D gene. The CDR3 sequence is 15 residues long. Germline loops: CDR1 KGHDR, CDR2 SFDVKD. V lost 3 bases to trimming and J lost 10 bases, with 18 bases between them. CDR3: CATSDHHGRQNEQFF. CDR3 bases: TGTGCCACCAGTGATCACCATGGGCGGCAGAACGAGCAGTTCTTC.

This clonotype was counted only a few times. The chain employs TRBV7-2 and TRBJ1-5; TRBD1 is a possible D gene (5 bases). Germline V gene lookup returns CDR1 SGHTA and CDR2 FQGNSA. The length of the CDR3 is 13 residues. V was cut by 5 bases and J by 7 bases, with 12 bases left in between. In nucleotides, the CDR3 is TGTGCCAGCAGCGGCGGGGGGAGCCAGCCCCAGCATTTT. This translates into CASSGGGSQPQHF.

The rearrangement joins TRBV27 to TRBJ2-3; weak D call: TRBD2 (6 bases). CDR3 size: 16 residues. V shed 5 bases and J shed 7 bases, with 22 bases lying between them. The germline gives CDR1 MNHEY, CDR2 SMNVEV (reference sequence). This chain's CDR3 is CASSIIAAPGLNTQYF. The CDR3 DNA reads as TGTGCCAGCAGTATCATAGCGGCCCCCGGCTTAAATACGCAGTATTTT.

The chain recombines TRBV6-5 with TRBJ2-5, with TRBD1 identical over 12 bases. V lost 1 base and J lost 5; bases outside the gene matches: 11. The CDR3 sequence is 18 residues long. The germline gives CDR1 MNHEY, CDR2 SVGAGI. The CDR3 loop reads CASSYWALRDRGRETQYF. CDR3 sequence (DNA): TGTGCCAGCAGTTACTGGGCCCTTCGGGACAGGGGGCGTGAGACCCAGTACTTC.

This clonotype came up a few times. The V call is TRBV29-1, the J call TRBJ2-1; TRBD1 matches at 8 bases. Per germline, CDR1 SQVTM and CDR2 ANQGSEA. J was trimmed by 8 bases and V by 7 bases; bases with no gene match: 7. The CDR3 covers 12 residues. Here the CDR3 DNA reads TGCAGCGCCGAACAGGGGGAGCATGAGCAGTTCTTC. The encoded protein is CSAEQGEHEQFF.

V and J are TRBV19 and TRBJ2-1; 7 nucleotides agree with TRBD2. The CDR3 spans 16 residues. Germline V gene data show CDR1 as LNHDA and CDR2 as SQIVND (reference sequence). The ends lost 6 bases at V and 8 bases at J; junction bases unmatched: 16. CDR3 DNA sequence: TGTGCCAGTAGATCCCCTGAGCGGGGCTTGTTTGATGAGCAGTTCTTC. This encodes CASRSPERGLFDEQFF.

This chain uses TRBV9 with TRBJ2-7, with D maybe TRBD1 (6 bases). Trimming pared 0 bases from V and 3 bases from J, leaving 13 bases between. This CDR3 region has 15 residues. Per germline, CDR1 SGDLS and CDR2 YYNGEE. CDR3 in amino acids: CASSVGQGIFYEQYF. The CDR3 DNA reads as TGTGCCAGCAGCGTAGGCCAGGGGATTTTCTACGAGCAGTACTTC.

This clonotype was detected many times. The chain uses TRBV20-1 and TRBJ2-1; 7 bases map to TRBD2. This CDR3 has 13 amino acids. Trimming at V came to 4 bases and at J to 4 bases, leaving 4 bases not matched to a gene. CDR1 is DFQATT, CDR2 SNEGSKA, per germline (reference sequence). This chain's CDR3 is CSANRGSYNEQFF. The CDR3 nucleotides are TGCAGTGCTAACCGCGGGAGTTACAATGAGCAGTTCTTC.

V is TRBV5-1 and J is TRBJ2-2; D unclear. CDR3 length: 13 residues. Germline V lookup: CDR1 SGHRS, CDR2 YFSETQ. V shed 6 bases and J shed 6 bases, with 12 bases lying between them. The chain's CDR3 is CASTLLVSGELFF. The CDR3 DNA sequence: TGCGCCAGCACTCTTCTGGTCTCCGGGGAGCTGTTTTTT.

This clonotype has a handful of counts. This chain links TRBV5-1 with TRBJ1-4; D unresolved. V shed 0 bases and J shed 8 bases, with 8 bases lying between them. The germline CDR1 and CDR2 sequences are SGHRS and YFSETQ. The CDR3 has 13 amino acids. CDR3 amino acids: CASSLALREKLFF. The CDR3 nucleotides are TGCGCCAGCAGCTTGGCGCTGCGGGAAAAACTGTTTTTT.

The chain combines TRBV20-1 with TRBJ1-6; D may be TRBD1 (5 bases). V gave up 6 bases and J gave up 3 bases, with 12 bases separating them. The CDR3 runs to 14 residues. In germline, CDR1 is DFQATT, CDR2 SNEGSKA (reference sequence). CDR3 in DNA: TGCAGTGCCCAAAGGGGCCTCTATAATTCACCCCTCCACTTT. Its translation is CSAQRGLYNSPLHF.

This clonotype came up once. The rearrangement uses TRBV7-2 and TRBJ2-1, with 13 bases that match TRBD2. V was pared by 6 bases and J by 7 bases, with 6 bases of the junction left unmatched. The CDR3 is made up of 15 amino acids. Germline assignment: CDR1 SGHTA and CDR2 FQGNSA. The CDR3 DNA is TGTGCCAGCAGACGACTAGCGGGGGGAGGAAATGAGCAGTTCTTC. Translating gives CASRRLAGGGNEQFF.

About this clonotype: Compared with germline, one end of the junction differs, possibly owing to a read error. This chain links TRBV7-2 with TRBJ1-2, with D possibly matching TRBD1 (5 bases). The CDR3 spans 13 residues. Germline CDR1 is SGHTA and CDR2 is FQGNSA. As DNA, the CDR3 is TGTGCCAGCAGCTCCCGGGGACGCGGGCTGATTAGCTTC. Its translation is CASSSRGRGLISF. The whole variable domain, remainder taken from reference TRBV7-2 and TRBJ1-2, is GAGVSQSPSNKVTEKGKDVELRCDPISGHTALYWYRQSLGQGLEFLIYFQGNSAPDKSGLPSDRFSAERTGGSVSTLTIQRTQQEDSAVYLCASSSRGRGLISFGSGTRLTVV.

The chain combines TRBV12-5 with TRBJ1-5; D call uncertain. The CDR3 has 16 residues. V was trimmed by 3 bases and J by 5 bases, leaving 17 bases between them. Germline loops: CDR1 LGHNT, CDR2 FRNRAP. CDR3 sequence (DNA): TGTGCTAGTGGTTTCCTCCACGGGTCTGGGGATCAGCCCCAGCATTTT. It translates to CASGFLHGSGDQPQHF.

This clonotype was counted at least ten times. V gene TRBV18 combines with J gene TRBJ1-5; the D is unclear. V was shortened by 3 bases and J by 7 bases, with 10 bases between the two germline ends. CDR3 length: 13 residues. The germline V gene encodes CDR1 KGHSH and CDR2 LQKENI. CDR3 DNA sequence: TGTGCCAGCTCACCTCCGGGTGGCCAGCCCCAGCATTTT. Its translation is CASSPPGGQPQHF. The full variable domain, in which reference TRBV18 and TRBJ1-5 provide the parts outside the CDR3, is NAGVMQNPRHLVRRRGQEARLRCSPMKGHSHVYWYRQLPEEGLKFMVYLQKENIIDESGMPKERFSAEFPKEGPSILRIQQVVRGDSAAYFCASSPPGGQPQHFGDGTRLSIL.

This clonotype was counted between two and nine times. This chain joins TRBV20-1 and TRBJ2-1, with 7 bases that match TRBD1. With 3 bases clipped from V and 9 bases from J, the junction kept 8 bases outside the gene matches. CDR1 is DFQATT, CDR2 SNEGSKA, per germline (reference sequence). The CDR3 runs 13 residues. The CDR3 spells CSARKTGSGEQFF. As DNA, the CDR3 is TGCAGTGCTAGGAAGACAGGGTCGGGTGAGCAGTTCTTC.

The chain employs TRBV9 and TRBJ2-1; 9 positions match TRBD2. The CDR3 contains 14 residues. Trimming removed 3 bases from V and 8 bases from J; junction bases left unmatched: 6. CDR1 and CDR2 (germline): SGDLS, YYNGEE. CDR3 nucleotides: TGTGCCAGCAGCGAGGCGGGGGGGGTTTATGAGCAGTTCTTC. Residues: CASSEAGGVYEQFF.

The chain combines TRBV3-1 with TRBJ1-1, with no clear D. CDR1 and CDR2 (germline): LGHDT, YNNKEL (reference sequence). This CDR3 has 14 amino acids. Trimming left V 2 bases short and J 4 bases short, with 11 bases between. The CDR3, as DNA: TGTGCCAGCAGCCAAAGGTTTTTTGGCACTGAAGCTTTCTTT. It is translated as CASSQRFFGTEAFF.

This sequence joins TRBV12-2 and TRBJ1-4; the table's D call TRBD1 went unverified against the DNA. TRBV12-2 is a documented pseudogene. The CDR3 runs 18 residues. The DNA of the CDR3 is TGTGCAAGTCGCCCTAGGACAGGGGATATGACGTCTAATGAAAAACTGTTTTTT. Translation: CASRPRTGDMTSNEKLFF.

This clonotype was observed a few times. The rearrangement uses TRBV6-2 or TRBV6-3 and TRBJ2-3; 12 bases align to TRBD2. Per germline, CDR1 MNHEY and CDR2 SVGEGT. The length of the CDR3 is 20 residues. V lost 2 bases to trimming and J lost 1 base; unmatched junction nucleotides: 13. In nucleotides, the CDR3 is TGTGCCAGCAGTTACGGAGCGGTCCTAGCGGGAGGGCCGGGCACAGATACGCAGTATTTT. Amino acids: CASSYGAVLAGGPGTDTQYF.